Listed here are 28 T cell receptor beta chains from one sample, sequenced in a study of beta chain features in type 1 diabetes. Findings and caveats of the study: Researchers report that Type 1 diabetes patients had moderately but significantly shorter TCRB CDR3s across all four CD4+ subsets.

Antigen specificity for these receptors is unknown. Every isolated RNA sample was fully reverse transcribed, so sequencing captured expressed TCRB transcripts. Generated by immunoSEQ multiplex PCR, the TCRdb table keeps only in-frame clones and is missing some. In the table there are approximately 240,000 clones, around 16% of which are singletons. The sequenced sample was naive CD4+ T cells from blood. The source is a man aged 30-40 years with type 1 diabetes.

This clone was picked up a small number of times. V and J are TRBV9 and TRBJ2-3; D remains unclear. This CDR3 comprises 14 residues. Germline loops: CDR1 SGDLS, CDR2 YYNGEE. V was shortened by 2 bases and J by 6 bases, with 13 bases between the two germline ends. CDR3 coding DNA: TGTGCCAGCAGCGTCAGCCCGGTGGCGGATACGCAGTATTTT. It is translated as CASSVSPVADTQYF.

This clone showed up just a few times. V usage is TRBV4-1 and J usage is TRBJ1-1; D is perhaps TRBD1 (6 bases). Germline CDR1 reads MGHRA; CDR2 reads YSYEKL. The CDR3 has 16 amino acids. Trimming cost V 1 base and J 1 base, with 13 bases left between them. The CDR3 DNA reads TGCGCCAGCAGCCAAGTGAAGGGACACTGGAACACTGAAGCTTTCTTT. This encodes CASSQVKGHWNTEAFF.

This clone was recorded a few times. The rearrangement uses TRBV7-2 and TRBJ2-1, with unresolved D. Germline-derived CDR1 and CDR2 are SGHTA and FQGNSA. The CDR3 has 16 residues. Trimming took off 5 bases at V and 4 bases at J, with 18 bases between the two ends. In nucleotides, the CDR3 is TGTGCCAGCAGCATCCCTGGCGTGGCCCCATACAATGAGCAGTTCTTC. Translation gives CASSIPGVAPYNEQFF.

Comments on this clone: The CDR3 does not close with the conserved phenylalanine or tryptophan, likely indicating a read error. Because the CDR3's place on the DNA is in doubt, the DNA is left out and the CDR3 is given as listed by TCRdb. The chain joins TRBV20-1 to TRBJ1-1. Inclusive of both ends, the CDR3 amounts to 11 amino acids. Germline assignment: CDR1 DFQATT and CDR2 SNEGSKA (reference sequence). CDR3 loop: CSASRGDLRLG.

This clone was counted a few times. The chain employs TRBV30 and TRBJ2-5, with D tentatively TRBD1 (5 bases). CDR1 and CDR2 (germline): GTSNPN, SVGIG (reference sequence). This CDR3 comprises 14 residues. Between the trimmed V and J ends, which lost 2 bases and 2 bases, there was a span of 12 bases. The CDR3 here is CAWSWGFRQETQYF. CDR3 bases: TGTGCCTGGAGTTGGGGCTTCCGTCAAGAGACCCAGTACTTC.

This clone occurred a few times. V gene TRBV7-2 combines with J gene TRBJ2-1; D gene ambiguous. CDR1 SGHTA and CDR2 FQGNSA come from the germline V gene. CDR3 length: 14 amino acids. The V and J ends lost 0 bases and 3 bases respectively, with 6 bases between them. The DNA of the CDR3 is TGTGCCAGCAGCTTAGCGCGGAGCTACAATGAGCAGTTCTTC. The encoded protein is CASSLARSYNEQFF.

The J gene is TRBJ2-5, the V gene TRBV29-1; D gene unclear. The CDR3 consists of 12 residues. Trimming pared 4 bases from V and 1 base from J, leaving 7 bases between. Germline assignment: CDR1 SQVTM and CDR2 ANQGSEA. The CDR3 DNA reads as TGCAGCGTTGTACGGTCCCAAGAGACCCAGTACTTC. Its protein is CSVVRSQETQYF.

In the case of this clone: This same CDR3 is encoded by further DNA sequences in the sample. The chain combines TRBV7-2 with TRBJ2-7, with no clear D. V lost 5 bases to trimming and J lost 1 base, with 3 bases between them. CDR1 and CDR2 (germline): SGHTA, FQGNSA. The length of the CDR3 is 11 residues. The CDR3 reads CASSTSYEQYF. CDR3 nucleotides: TGTGCCAGCAGCACGTCCTACGAGCAGTACTTC.

This clone was observed a few times. This rearrangement joins TRBV7-9 to TRBJ2-7; a weak D match, TRBD1 (5 bases). CDR3 size: 14 residues. CDR1 is SEHNR, CDR2 FQNEAQ, per germline (reference sequence). Trimming pared 2 bases from V and 3 bases from J, leaving 11 bases between. The CDR3 here is CASSLWPGNYEQYF. CDR3 bases: TGTGCCAGCAGCTTATGGCCAGGGAACTACGAGCAGTACTTC.

This clone occurred a few times. The rearrangement uses TRBV13 and TRBJ2-7, with D possibly being TRBD1 or TRBD2 (5 bases each). CDR1 PRHDT and CDR2 FYEKMQ come from the germline V gene (reference sequence). V was pared by 5 bases and J by 2 bases, with 10 bases between. The length of the CDR3 is 13 residues. In DNA form, the CDR3 reads TGTGCCAGCAGCCTCAGAGGGGCCTACGAGCAGTACTTC. Its protein product is CASSLRGAYEQYF.

The chain links TRBV28 to TRBJ2-5; 11 bases align to TRBD2. CDR1 is MDHEN and CDR2 is SYDVKM in the germline V gene. The CDR3 consists of 14 residues. Trimming took 3 bases from V and 7 from J; bases not matched to a gene: 4. The DNA for the CDR3 is TGTGCCAGCAGTTTGCCGACTAGCGGGGCGACCCAGTACTTC. The encoded protein is CASSLPTSGATQYF.

This clone was seen more than once but under ten times. V and J are TRBV11-2 and TRBJ2-7; 9 bases map to TRBD1. The trim removed 6 bases at V and 4 bases at J, leaving 4 bases unmatched. Germline assignment: CDR1 SGHAT and CDR2 FQNNGV. The CDR3 spans 13 residues. In DNA form, the CDR3 reads TGTGCCAGCAGGGGACAGGGACGGTACGAGCAGTACTTC. Its protein is CASRGQGRYEQYF. Full variable domain (rest looked up from reference TRBV11-2 and TRBJ2-7): EAGVAQSPRYKIIEKRQSVAFWCNPISGHATLYWYQQILGQGPKLLIQFQNNGVVDDSQLPKDRFSAERLKGVDSTLKIQPAKLEDSAVYLCASRGQGRYEQYFGPGTRLTVT.

The chain carries TRBV10-3 and TRBJ1-5, with D perhaps TRBD1 (6 bases). Trimming cost V 6 bases and J 0 bases, with 6 bases left between them. CDR1 and CDR2 (germline): ENHRY, SYGVKD. The CDR3 loop spans 13 amino acids. Written as DNA, the CDR3 is TGTGCCATCAGGGGACATAGCAATCAGCCCCAGCATTTT. It specifies CAIRGHSNQPQHF.

The J gene is TRBJ1-5, the V gene TRBV6-5, with TRBD1 identical over 11 bases. The CDR3 runs 15 residues. The germline gives CDR1 MNHEY, CDR2 SVGAGI. V lost 4 bases, J lost 5 bases, and 4 bases stayed unmatched. CDR3 sequence: CASSSRDRGDQPQHF. The CDR3 DNA reads TGTGCCAGCAGTTCCCGGGACAGGGGGGATCAGCCCCAGCATTTT.

The V and J genes are TRBV4-2 and TRBJ2-3, with D possibly called TRBD1 or TRBD2 (5 bases each). Trimming left V 0 bases short and J 4 bases short, with 23 bases between. Germline V gene sequence: CDR1 LGHNA, CDR2 YNFKEQ. The CDR3 consists of 19 residues. The CDR3 bases are TGTGCCAGCAGCCAAGAGGGAGATACGTGGCAGGGCGGTTCAGATACGCAGTATTTT. Protein sequence: CASSQEGDTWQGGSDTQYF.

For this clone: The same CDR3 is also encoded by other DNA sequences in this sample. The J gene is TRBJ2-1, the V gene TRBV27; no clear D. Between the trimmed V and J ends, which lost 0 bases and 6 bases, there was a span of 3 bases. The CDR3 covers 12 residues. Germline loops: CDR1 MNHEY, CDR2 SMNVEV (reference sequence). DNA of the CDR3: TGTGCCAGCAGTTTATCGGGCAATGAGCAGTTCTTC. Residues: CASSLSGNEQFF.

This clone was observed a single time. The V call is TRBV27, the J call TRBJ1-5, with D uncertain. CDR1 and CDR2 from the germline V gene are MNHEY and SMNVEV (reference sequence). This CDR3 region has 15 residues. V lost 1 base, J lost 0 bases, and 7 bases lay in between. In DNA form, the CDR3 reads TGTGCCAGCAGTTTATTGGGAGATAGCAATCAGCCCCAGCATTTT. It translates to CASSLLGDSNQPQHF.

This clone was counted a few times. The chain has TRBV28 and TRBJ2-3; 9 bases line up with TRBD2. Germline trimming cut 2 bases from V and 2 bases from J; bases unmatched to any gene: 2. CDR1 is MDHEN, CDR2 SYDVKM, per germline. The CDR3 loop spans 15 amino acids. CDR3 in DNA: TGTGCCAGCAGTTTAGCGGGAGGGCCCACAGATACGCAGTATTTT. Translating it yields CASSLAGGPTDTQYF. Full variable domain (missing parts from reference TRBV28 and TRBJ2-3): DVKVTQSSRYLVKRTGEKVFLECVQDMDHENMFWYRQDPGLGLRLIYFSYDVKMKEKGDIPEGYSVSREKKERFSLILESASTNQTSMYLCASSLAGGPTDTQYFGPGTRLTVL.

This clone appeared a few times. One end of the junction does not line up with germline, which may come from a read error. This rearrangement joins TRBV18 to TRBJ2-1, with unresolved D. CDR1 and CDR2 from the germline V gene are KGHSH and LQKENI. This CDR3 region has 13 residues. This chain's CDR3 is CASSPVLSNEHFF. The CDR3 bases are TGTGCCAGCTCACCAGTACTAAGCAATGAGCATTTCTTC.

V is TRBV29-1 and J is TRBJ2-1; TRBD2 aligns across 10 bases. The ends lost 6 bases at V and 7 bases at J; junction bases unmatched: 18. Looked up from germline, CDR1 is SQVTM and CDR2 is ANQGSEA. CDR3 length: 17 residues. The CDR3 DNA reads TGCAGCGTCGCTCTCGGACAGACGGGACTAGCGAAGAATGAGCAGTTCTTC. Encoded protein: CSVALGQTGLAKNEQFF.

This clone turned up a few times. This chain connects TRBV29-1 to TRBJ2-3; 9 bases agree with TRBD2. V lost 5 bases and J lost 3; bases outside the gene matches: 6. Germline loops: CDR1 SQVTM, CDR2 ANQGSEA. There are 14 residues in the CDR3. This chain's CDR3 is CSVFVREGTDTQYF. The CDR3 DNA reads as TGCAGCGTTTTTGTGCGGGAGGGTACAGATACGCAGTATTTT.

This clone was observed a handful of times. This chain joins TRBV29-1 and TRBJ1-1; no firm D call. The CDR3 sequence is 12 residues long. Germline loops: CDR1 SQVTM, CDR2 ANQGSEA. V was cut by 2 bases and J by 0 bases, with 4 bases left in between. The CDR3, as DNA: TGCAGCGTTGAAACGATGAACACTGAAGCTTTCTTT. Its translation: CSVETMNTEAFF.

The V call is TRBV5-6, the J call TRBJ1-1; the D is unclear. In germline, CDR1 is SGHDT, CDR2 YYEEEE. The CDR3 length is 11 residues. V lost 0 bases and J lost 8, with 5 bases in between. The CDR3 DNA follows: TGTGCCAGCAGCTTGGGCCGGGAAGCTTTCTTT. Translated: CASSLGREAFF.

There are a few counts of this clone. This chain uses TRBV7-9 with TRBJ2-7, with D maybe TRBD2 (5 bases). This CDR3 comprises 16 residues. V was pared by 5 bases and J by 1 base, with 18 bases between. Germline V gene sequence: CDR1 SEHNR, CDR2 FQNEAQ (reference sequence). CDR3 loop: CASSATLGLRSYEQYF. The CDR3 nucleotides read TGTGCCAGCAGCGCGACACTAGGTCTCCGTTCCTACGAGCAGTACTTC.

This clone has only a few counts. V usage is TRBV2 and J usage is TRBJ2-5, with 7 bases that match TRBD2. This CDR3 has 14 amino acids. Germline CDR1 SNHLY, CDR2 FYNNEI. Trimming at V came to 3 bases and at J to 2 bases, leaving 3 bases not matched to a gene. Written as DNA, the CDR3 is TGTGCCAGCAGTGATGAGCGGGGACAAGAGACCCAGTACTTC. This encodes CASSDERGQETQYF.

The chain is built from TRBV29-1 and TRBJ1-2, with 7 positions matching TRBD1. The CDR3 loop spans 12 amino acids. From germline, CDR1 is SQVTM and CDR2 ANQGSEA. After removal of 7 bases from V and 5 bases from J, the junction contained 7 bases not matched to a gene. CDR3 nucleotides: TGCAGCGCATCTGGGACAGCGTATGGCTACACCTTC. Amino acids: CSASGTAYGYTF.

The chain has TRBV4-1 and TRBJ2-5, with 11 nucleotides matching TRBD1. Germline V gives CDR1 MGHRA, CDR2 YSYEKL. The CDR3 totals 16 residues. The V gene end was trimmed by 0 bases and the J gene end by 4 bases; junction bases not matched to a gene: 4. CDR3 sequence reads: CASSQDGQGAGETQYF. For the CDR3, the DNA is TGCGCCAGCAGCCAAGATGGACAGGGGGCGGGAGAGACCCAGTACTTC.

This clone was counted between two and nine times. This chain connects TRBV7-9 to TRBJ2-3; D possibly matches TRBD1 or TRBD2 (5 bases each). Germline V gene data show CDR1 as SEHNR and CDR2 as FQNEAQ (reference sequence). V lost 1 base to trimming and J lost 4 bases, with 12 bases between them. The CDR3 extends over 15 amino acids. The CDR3, as DNA: TGTGCCAGCAGCTTAGGGGGACCCGGGGCAGATACGCAGTATTTT. It is translated as CASSLGGPGADTQYF.